This passage covers 29 T cell receptor beta chains from one sample sequenced in a study of CD8 T cells in ankylosing spondylitis. The study's findings and limits: Several highly homologous variants made up a TCR beta motif, and this motif appeared characteristic of ankylosing spondylitis blood.

Their antigen targets remain unknown. TCRdb re-called the 5' RACE reads through MiXCR, storing one row per CDR3 protein. There are fewer than 750,000 distinct CDR3 sequences in the sample; 19% occur only once, and around 20% lies in the top ten. Sequenced input: blood, either unsorted or a sorted T cell fraction (not recorded which). The receptors stem from a male donor with ankylosing spondylitis.

In this sample, this clonotype turned up a few times. The V gene is TRBV18, the J gene TRBJ2-6; D is unclear. The germline gives CDR1 KGHSH, CDR2 LQKENI. CDR3 length equals 16 residues. Trimming took off 5 bases at V and 0 bases at J, with 11 bases between the two ends. The CDR3 DNA reads TGTGCCAGCTCATTAAAGGATCTCTCTGGGGCCAACGTCCTGACTTTC. Its protein is CASSLKDLSGANVLTF.

This clonotype was observed a handful of times. The chain uses TRBV11-3 and TRBJ2-3; 9 positions agree with TRBD2. CDR3 size: 17 residues. CDR1 is SGHNT, CDR2 YENEEA, per germline. V was pared by 5 bases and J by 2 bases, with 11 bases of the junction left unmatched. In nucleotides, the CDR3 is TGTGCCAGCAGCCCCCGAGGATCTAGCGGGATCACAGATACGCAGTATTTT. Protein sequence: CASSPRGSSGITDTQYF. The full variable domain, completed using reference TRBV11-3 and TRBJ2-3, is EAGVVQSPRYKIIEKKQPVAFWCNPISGHNTLYWYLQNLGQGPELLIRYENEEAVDDSQLPKDRFSAERLKGVDSTLKIQPAELGDSAVYLCASSPRGSSGITDTQYFGPGTRLTVL.

The V call is TRBV5-5, the J call TRBJ2-7; unclear D gene. This CDR3 region has 15 residues. Germline CDR1 and CDR2: SGHKS and YYEKEE (reference sequence). The V and J ends lost 0 bases and 0 bases respectively, with 10 bases between them. In DNA form, the CDR3 reads TGTGCCAGCAGCTTGGAGGCCTTCCCCTCCTACGAGCAGTACTTC. This sequence encodes CASSLEAFPSYEQYF.

This clonotype showed up many times. The genes are TRBV12-3 or TRBV12-4 and TRBJ2-7; a weak D match, TRBD2 (6 bases). The CDR3 contains 13 residues. Trimming took 5 bases from V and 6 from J, leaving 14 bases between them. The CDR3 DNA is TGTGCCAGCAGTCTCGGGGGTTTTAGCGAGCAGTACTTC. This encodes CASSLGGFSEQYF.

This clonotype was detected only a few times. V is TRBV20-1 and J is TRBJ2-7; possible D gene TRBD2, 6 bases. The CDR3 length is 16 residues. V was cut by 0 bases and J by 6 bases, with 21 bases left in between. From germline, CDR1 is DFQATT and CDR2 SNEGSKA (reference sequence). CDR3 nucleotide sequence: TGCAGTGCTAGAGAACTTCTGTGGGAGGAGGTCTTCGAGCAGTACTTC. Protein sequence: CSARELLWEEVFEQYF.

This sequence joins TRBV5-1 and TRBJ2-5; possibly TRBD2 for D (5 bases). V lost 6 bases and J 4 bases, leaving 16 bases between the germline ends. CDR1 is SGHRS, CDR2 YFSETQ, per germline. CDR3 length: 14 amino acids. The CDR3 DNA sequence: TGCGCCAGCAATTGGACTCCCTTAGGAGAGACCCAGTACTTC. This translates into CASNWTPLGETQYF.

The chain recombines TRBV11-2 with TRBJ2-1; D not certain. This CDR3 contains 12 residues. The germline V gene has CDR1 SGHAT and CDR2 FQNNGV. Trimming cost V 5 bases and J 9 bases, with 11 bases left between them. The chain's CDR3 is CASSHAVGEQFF. In DNA form, the CDR3 reads TGTGCCAGCAGCCACGCGGTAGGTGAGCAGTTCTTC.

The chain carries TRBV7-9 and TRBJ2-1, with D possibly being TRBD2 (5 bases). The V gene's germline CDR1 is SEHNR and CDR2 FQNEAQ (reference sequence). V was clipped by 5 bases and J by 6 bases, with 17 bases between them. The CDR3 has 15 amino acids. DNA for the CDR3: TGTGCCAGCAGCCCGCGTTGGGGAGAACCCAATGAGCAGTTCTTC. Its translation: CASSPRWGEPNEQFF.

This chain uses TRBV6-2 or TRBV6-3 with TRBJ1-2; 8 bases are a match to TRBD1. The V gene's germline CDR1 is MNHEY and CDR2 SVGEGT. This CDR3 has 17 residues. Germline trimming cut 0 bases from V and 6 bases from J; bases unmatched to any gene: 12. CDR3 residues: CASSYSEPVDRGDGYTF. CDR3 coding DNA: TGTGCCAGCAGTTACTCGGAACCCGTAGACAGGGGCGATGGCTACACCTTC.

This clonotype was detected many times. The rearrangement links TRBV20-1 to TRBJ1-1; D gene ambiguous. Trimming stripped 0 bases from V and 0 bases from J, with 8 bases between. The length of the CDR3 is 14 residues. From germline, CDR1 is DFQATT and CDR2 SNEGSKA (reference sequence). CDR3 sequence (DNA): TGCAGTGCTAGAGATCGACGTATGAACACTGAAGCTTTCTTT. Protein: CSARDRRMNTEAFF.

This clonotype showed up many times. The chain couples TRBV29-1 to TRBJ1-1; D possibly corresponds to TRBD1 (6 bases). Per germline, CDR1 SQVTM and CDR2 ANQGSEA. V lost 6 bases and J 0 bases, leaving 8 bases between the germline ends. The CDR3 contains 12 residues. The CDR3 DNA is TGCAGCGTGAGACAGGTGAACACTGAAGCTTTCTTT. This gives the protein CSVRQVNTEAFF.

This clonotype occurred many times. This sequence joins TRBV7-9 and TRBJ1-1; D is undetermined. CDR3 length equals 14 residues. V lost 1 base and J lost 5, with 11 bases in between. In germline, CDR1 is SEHNR, CDR2 FQNEAQ (reference sequence). The CDR3 sequence is CASSLVDRGTEAFF. The DNA of the CDR3 is TGTGCCAGCAGCTTAGTTGACCGAGGGACTGAAGCTTTCTTT.

Only a few counts were recorded for this clonotype. The V and J genes are TRBV20-1 and TRBJ2-2, with D uncertain. The CDR3 is 14 amino acids. Germline V gives CDR1 DFQATT, CDR2 SNEGSKA (reference sequence). V lost 6 bases and J 5 bases, leaving 16 bases between the germline ends. Here the CDR3 reads CSALRPSSTGELFF. CDR3 coding DNA: TGCAGTGCCCTTCGACCCAGCAGTACCGGGGAGCTGTTTTTT.

There are a few counts of this clonotype. The chain's CDR3 is CASSYLLNQPQHF. CDR3 DNA sequence: TGTGCCAGCAGTTATCTGTTGAATCAGCCCCAGCATTTT. The chain employs TRBV6-2 or TRBV6-3 and TRBJ1-5, with D hard to call. Trimming cost V 3 bases and J 4 bases, with 7 bases left between them. The CDR3 runs 13 residues. Germline V lookup: CDR1 MNHEY, CDR2 SVGEGT.

Many counts were recorded for this clonotype. The J gene is TRBJ1-2, the V gene TRBV7-3; 10 nucleotides agree with TRBD1. Trimming removed 5 bases from V and 6 bases from J; junction bases left unmatched: 12. This CDR3 is built from 16 residues. Germline assignment: CDR1 SGHTA and CDR2 FQGTGA. The CDR3 loop reads CASSLHGGQGFDGYTF. In DNA form, the CDR3 reads TGTGCCAGCAGCCTCCATGGGGGACAGGGGTTCGATGGCTACACCTTC.

The gene calls are TRBV4-1 and TRBJ2-1, with TRBD2 identical over 12 bases. The germline CDR1 and CDR2 sequences are MGHRA and YSYEKL. The CDR3 totals 15 residues. Trimming took 6 bases from V and 5 from J; bases not matched to a gene: 5. CDR3 residues: CASRPSGGANNEQFF. The CDR3 coding sequence is TGCGCCAGCAGACCTAGCGGGGGGGCAAACAATGAGCAGTTCTTC.

The chain recombines TRBV6-2 or TRBV6-3 with TRBJ2-6; 8 bases are shared with TRBD2. CDR1 MNHEY and CDR2 SVGEGT come from the germline V gene. The CDR3 loop spans 20 amino acids. The V gene end was trimmed by 2 bases and the J gene end by 0 bases; junction bases not matched to a gene: 12. The CDR3 region has the DNA TGTGCCAGCAGTTACGCGCCTCCGACTAGCGCGCGCTCTGGGGCCAACGTCCTGACTTTC. Protein product: CASSYAPPTSARSGANVLTF.

CDR3 nucleotides: TGCAGCGTCCTCCGGGACTACCAAGAGACCCAGTACTTC. Its protein is CSVLRDYQETQYF. The rearrangement uses TRBV29-1 and TRBJ2-5, with D perhaps TRBD2 (6 bases). Germline CDR1 reads SQVTM; CDR2 reads ANQGSEA. CDR3 length: 13 amino acids. V was shortened by 6 bases and J by 0 bases, with 11 bases between the two germline ends.

The chain joins TRBV4-3 to TRBJ2-2; D is perhaps TRBD2 (7 bases). The CDR3 loop spans 17 amino acids. Trimming shortened V by 1 base and J by 1 base, and 13 bases separated the two germline ends. In germline, CDR1 is LGHNA, CDR2 YSLEER. CDR3 sequence (DNA): TGCGCCAGCAGCCAAGGGGGGCGGGGGTTGAACACCGGGGAGCTGTTTTTT. Protein product: CASSQGGRGLNTGELFF.

This clonotype occurred a few times. V and J are TRBV12-3 or TRBV12-4 and TRBJ2-7; tentatively, D is TRBD2 (6 bases). This CDR3 has 14 amino acids. V was shortened by 5 bases and J by 1 base, with 12 bases between the two germline ends. CDR3 protein: CASSAGLESYEQYF. The CDR3 DNA reads as TGTGCCAGCAGTGCGGGACTCGAATCCTACGAGCAGTACTTC.

A few counts support this clonotype. V gene TRBV7-9 combines with J gene TRBJ1-3; tentative D call: TRBD1 (5 bases). CDR1 SEHNR and CDR2 FQNEAQ come from the germline V gene (reference sequence). Trimming removed 5 bases from V and 0 bases from J, with 17 bases in between. The CDR3 is 17 amino acids. The CDR3 DNA sequence: TGTGCCAGCAGCACAGGCATGGACGGACTCTCTGGAAACACCATATATTTT. This codes for CASSTGMDGLSGNTIYF.

This clonotype has ten or more counts. The chain joins TRBV20-1 to TRBJ1-5; D ambiguous. V lost 0 bases and J lost 7, with 10 bases in between. Germline V CDR1 and CDR2: DFQATT, SNEGSKA (reference sequence). This CDR3 region has 13 residues. CDR3 in amino acids: CSARDYPNQPQHF. CDR3 bases: TGCAGTGCTAGAGATTATCCAAACCAGCCCCAGCATTTT.

The chain links TRBV7-2 to TRBJ1-2, with D uncertain. Germline V CDR1 and CDR2: SGHTA, FQGNSA. The germline V and J ends were trimmed by 7 bases and 2 bases, with 11 bases remaining between them. This CDR3 contains 13 residues. CDR3 bases: TGTGCCAGCAACGGCGCTAACAACTATGGCTACACCTTC. Residues: CASNGANNYGYTF.

The chain carries TRBV4-3 and TRBJ2-1; D is possibly TRBD2 (5 bases). In germline, CDR1 is LGHNA, CDR2 YSLEER. The CDR3 covers 15 residues. V gave up 3 bases and J gave up 3 bases, with 12 bases separating them. In nucleotides, the CDR3 is TGCGCCAGCAGCCACACTTGGAGCGGCTACAATGAGCAGTTCTTC. It encodes CASSHTWSGYNEQFF.

This clonotype was seen only a few times. This chain joins TRBV4-1 and TRBJ2-3; 7 bases fit TRBD2. With 2 bases clipped from V and 0 bases from J, the junction kept 8 bases outside the gene matches. The germline V gene has CDR1 MGHRA and CDR2 YSYEKL. This CDR3 is 17 amino acids long. The CDR3: CASSQRTGLTSTDTQYF. CDR3 nucleotides: TGCGCCAGCAGCCAACGTACGGGACTAACAAGCACAGATACGCAGTATTTT.

This clonotype has only a few counts. The CDR3 spells CASSSRLPLLVGAPVYF. DNA of the CDR3: TGTGCCAGCAGTTCCCGACTACCGCTGTTGGTGGGAGCGCCCGTATATTTT. The V and J genes are TRBV6-5 and TRBJ1-3; D remains ambiguous. CDR1 and CDR2 (germline): MNHEY, SVGAGI. V shed 4 bases and J shed 14 bases, with 30 bases lying between them. This CDR3 has 17 amino acids.

V and J are TRBV5-1 and TRBJ2-5; D tentatively fits TRBD1 or TRBD2 (5 bases each). Trimming removed 3 bases from V and 3 bases from J, with 21 bases in between. This CDR3 region has 17 residues. Germline lookup yields CDR1 SGHRS and CDR2 YFSETQ. The CDR3: CASSSGRPLRMKETQYF. The CDR3 nucleotides are TGCGCCAGCAGCTCGGGACGTCCTCTGAGGATGAAAGAGACCCAGTACTTC. Looking up the rest from reference TRBV5-1 and TRBJ2-5 gives the full variable domain: KAGVTQTPRYLIKTRGQQVTLSCSPISGHRSVSWYQQTPGQGLQFLFEYFSETQRNKGNFPGRFSGRQFSNSRSEMNVSTLELGDSALYLCASSSGRPLRMKETQYFGPGTRLLVL.

Many counts were recorded for this clonotype. This chain joins TRBV7-2 and TRBJ2-3; 7 positions agree with TRBD1. Losses at the gene ends were 4 bases for V and 4 bases for J; bases not matched to a gene: 11. Per germline, CDR1 SGHTA and CDR2 FQGNSA. The CDR3 length is 16 residues. The CDR3 sequence is CASSSETGRKADTQYF. The CDR3 DNA follows: TGTGCCAGCAGCTCAGAGACAGGGCGTAAGGCAGATACGCAGTATTTT.

This clonotype has just a few counts. The chain employs TRBV3-1 and TRBJ2-7; D unclear. Trimming shortened V by 5 bases and J by 7 bases, and 15 bases separated the two germline ends. Per germline, CDR1 LGHDT and CDR2 YNNKEL (reference sequence). This CDR3 has 13 amino acids. Here the CDR3 DNA reads TGTGCCAGCAGCTACAAGGCGCGGACGGAGCAGTACTTC. Its protein product is CASSYKARTEQYF.